Reported below is one T cell receptor beta chain. These data come from a study of CD8 T cells in Susac syndrome. The authors carried out high-throughput sequencing of TCR beta. They applied it to CD8+ and CD4+ T cells obtained from blood. The CDR3 totals 13 residues. The germline V gene encodes CDR1 MDHEN and CDR2 SYDVKM. Deletions cut 6 bases from V and 7 bases from J, with 16 bases between. With random hexamers, reverse transcription was performed on roughly 0.45 to 1 ug of RNA. The TCR beta CDR3 was amplified by immunoSEQ multiplex PCR across 54 Vbeta, 13 Jbeta. Each CDR3 protein is one row after TCRdb ran MiXCR on the immunoSEQ multiplex PCR reads. The data contain 330,000 or so distinct CDR3 sequences, around 91% of them seen just once; the ten biggest clones take up 0.18%.

This chain uses TRBV28 with TRBJ2-7; D is unclear. The TCR was taken from a human donor with multiple sclerosis. The sequenced sample consisted of CD8+ T cells from PBMCs. CDR3 bases: TGTGCCAGCAGCTATTACCCCCTCCGAGAGCAGTACTTC. It encodes CASSYYPLREQYF.